These 29 T cell receptor beta chains were sequenced from one sample in a study of T cells in Graves' hyperthyroidism and ophthalmopathy. Amplification of TCR beta CDR3 regions used RNA as the template. Using the HTBI primer set, a first-round RT-PCR was run on the TCR CDR3. Using its own MiXCR run on the multiplex PCR reads, TCRdb lists one record per CDR3 protein. The sample contains about 280,000 distinct CDR3 sequences, under 30% of which appear only once. The sample consisted of blood. These receptors were taken from a man aged 40-50 years with Graves' hyperthyroidism that later progressed to Graves' ophthalmopathy.

This clonotype was seen a handful of times. V is TRBV6-1 and J is TRBJ1-5, with TRBD1 as a possible D gene (6 bases). The CDR3 is made up of 16 amino acids. Germline CDR1 MNHNS, CDR2 SASEGT. The V end lost 2 bases, the J end lost 0 bases, and 11 bases lay between the germline ends. The CDR3 protein is CASSERGHFSNQPQHF. In DNA, the CDR3 is TGTGCCAGCAGTGAAAGGGGACACTTTAGCAATCAGCCCCAGCATTTT.

This clonotype was recorded a few times. Sequence at one end of the junction differs from germline and may be a read error. The V gene is TRBV29-1, the J gene TRBJ2-7; 8 bases fit TRBD2. This CDR3 region has 13 residues. Germline CDR1 and CDR2: SQVTM and ANQGSEA. The CDR3 DNA reads as TGCAGCGTTGCGGACGATTCACTAGCGGAGCGGTACTTC. Translation: CSVADDSLAERYF.

This clonotype was detected many times. Here the CDR3 DNA reads TGTGCCAGCAGTCGACAGGGGTCAGAGACCCAGTACTTC. This sequence encodes CASSRQGSETQYF. The chain uses TRBV12-3 or TRBV12-4 and TRBJ2-5; 8 bases map to TRBD1. V trimming: 5 bases; J trimming: 4 bases; junction bases outside the gene matches: 3. This CDR3 has 13 amino acids.

V is TRBV12-3 or TRBV12-4 and J is TRBJ2-5; 7 positions match TRBD1. The V and J ends lost 5 bases and 2 bases, in that order; junction bases with no gene match: 5. The CDR3 runs 14 residues. The DNA for the CDR3 is TGTGCCAGCAGTCGACCGACAGGGCAAGAGACCCAGTACTTC. Its translation is CASSRPTGQETQYF.

In its sample, this clonotype was seen many times. CDR3 in amino acids: CASSEGRRNTEAFF. The CDR3 DNA sequence: TGTGCCAGTAGTGAGGGACGGAGGAACACTGAAGCTTTCTTT. V gene TRBV19 combines with J gene TRBJ1-1; TRBD1 is a possible D gene (5 bases). The CDR3 extends over 14 amino acids. Germline V CDR1 and CDR2: LNHDA, SQIVND (reference sequence). Between the trimmed V and J ends, which lost 5 bases and 1 base, there was a span of 11 bases.

This clonotype was counted ten times or more. The rearrangement joins TRBV28 to TRBJ1-2; 9 bases line up with TRBD1. The CDR3 totals 14 residues. V lost 5 bases and J lost 6; bases outside the gene matches: 7. The germline V gene encodes CDR1 MDHEN and CDR2 SYDVKM. The CDR3 sequence: CASSRRGQGNGYTF. CDR3 bases: TGTGCCAGCAGTCGCCGAGGACAGGGGAATGGCTACACCTTC.

This clonotype has ten or more counts. CDR3 residues: CASSYYRFTGELFF. The CDR3 DNA sequence: TGTGCCAGCAGTTATTACCGATTTACCGGGGAGCTGTTTTTT. The J gene is TRBJ2-2, the V gene TRBV6-5; D is unclear. The CDR3 is 14 amino acids. V dropped 3 bases and J dropped 5 bases, with 10 bases sitting between them. Germline CDR1 reads MNHEY; CDR2 reads SVGAGI.

In its sample, this clonotype was seen many times. This chain joins TRBV6-1 and TRBJ2-2; D is possibly TRBD2 (5 bases). Trimming pared 4 bases from V and 3 bases from J, leaving 12 bases between. The CDR3 contains 15 residues. Germline V gene lookup returns CDR1 MNHNS and CDR2 SASEGT. CDR3 residues: CASSAPPGYTGELFF. CDR3 nucleotide sequence: TGTGCCAGCAGTGCCCCCCCGGGGTACACCGGGGAGCTGTTTTTT.

The gene calls are TRBV12-3 or TRBV12-4 and TRBJ2-7, with 8 bases identical to TRBD2. After removal of 6 bases from V and 2 bases from J, the junction contained 6 bases not matched to a gene. CDR3 length: 14 residues. This CDR3 reads CASSSSGFAYEQYF. CDR3 DNA sequence: TGTGCCAGCAGCTCTAGCGGGTTTGCCTACGAGCAGTACTTC.

This clonotype was detected many times. The chain uses TRBV11-3 and TRBJ1-1; unclear D gene. V lost 3 bases and J lost 1, with 9 bases in between. The length of the CDR3 is 14 residues. In germline, CDR1 is SGHNT, CDR2 YENEEA. DNA of the CDR3: TGTGCCAGCAGCTTGAGTCAGCCGAACACTGAAGCTTTCTTT. Protein sequence: CASSLSQPNTEAFF.

This clonotype was observed many times. The chain links TRBV10-3 to TRBJ1-5; D is unresolved. The germline V and J ends were trimmed by 1 base and 0 bases, with 7 bases remaining between them. Germline CDR1 reads ENHRY; CDR2 reads SYGVKD. The CDR3 has 15 amino acids. The CDR3 coding sequence is TGTGCCATCAGTGAGTTGCTTGATAGCAATCAGCCCCAGCATTTT. Its translation is CAISELLDSNQPQHF.

This clonotype occurred many times. The chain recombines TRBV6-2 or TRBV6-3 with TRBJ2-7; no clear D gene. Germline V gene lookup returns CDR1 MNHEY and CDR2 SVGEGT. V shed 6 bases and J shed 1 base, with 16 bases lying between them. CDR3 length equals 15 residues. CDR3 protein: CASSGLGLGSYEQYF. The CDR3 bases are TGTGCCAGCAGCGGGTTAGGTCTCGGATCCTACGAGCAGTACTTC.

This clonotype was found many times. The chain carries TRBV24-1 and TRBJ2-5; a weak D match, TRBD2 (6 bases). Trimming pared 7 bases from V and 4 bases from J, leaving 9 bases between. Germline assignment: CDR1 KGHDR and CDR2 SFDVKD. This CDR3 region has 12 residues. The CDR3 nucleotides read TGTGCCACCAGCGGGAGTGGAGAGACCCAGTACTTC. It encodes CATSGSGETQYF.

This clonotype was seen at least ten times. The J gene is TRBJ1-3, the V gene TRBV2, with D uncertain. The CDR3 has 13 amino acids. In germline, CDR1 is SNHLY, CDR2 FYNNEI. V was trimmed by 5 bases and J by 1 base, leaving 6 bases between them. The CDR3: CASSSDSGNTIYF. The CDR3 coding sequence is TGTGCCAGCAGTTCGGATTCTGGAAACACCATATATTTT.

This clonotype appeared many times. CDR3 loop: CASSESGLSGELFF. The CDR3 bases are TGCGCCAGCAGTGAGTCAGGGTTATCAGGGGAGCTGTTTTTT. The rearrangement uses TRBV10-1 and TRBJ2-2; D is undetermined. CDR1 is WNHNN, CDR2 SYGVQD, per germline (reference sequence). The CDR3 is made up of 14 amino acids. The germline V and J ends were trimmed by 0 bases and 8 bases, with 10 bases remaining between them.

The chain has TRBV7-8 and TRBJ2-7; D unresolved. Germline CDR1 and CDR2: SGHVS and FQNEAQ. V dropped 6 bases and J dropped 3 bases, with 12 bases sitting between them. CDR3 length: 13 residues. The CDR3 loop reads CASRDQNGYEQYF. The DNA for the CDR3 is TGTGCCAGCAGGGACCAGAATGGCTACGAGCAGTACTTC.

Regarding this clonotype: Since a much larger clone is just one base distant, this may be a read error. The J gene is TRBJ2-1, the V gene TRBV14; no clear D gene. Between the trimmed V and J ends, which lost 5 bases and 7 bases, there was a span of 15 bases. This CDR3 has 14 residues. Germline V gene lookup returns CDR1 SGHDN and CDR2 FVKESK. CDR3 in DNA: TGTGCCAGCAGCTTAACGGGTAGGTGGAATGAGCAGTTCTTC. The encoded protein is CASSLTGRWNEQFF.

The gene calls are TRBV6-1 and TRBJ1-1; D gene ambiguous. The CDR3 length is 16 residues. The V gene's germline CDR1 is MNHNS and CDR2 SASEGT. V shed 7 bases and J shed 7 bases, with 25 bases lying between them. This CDR3 reads CASNNPMQPGSIEAFF. DNA of the CDR3: TGTGCCAGCAACAACCCCATGCAGCCCGGGTCGATTGAAGCTTTCTTT.

On this clonotype itself: It may be a read error: a sequence one base away is much more abundant. CDR3 region: CITNQGNTEAFF. The DNA of the CDR3 is TGCATTACTAACCAGGGGAACACTGAAGCTTTCTTT. The chain joins TRBV20-1 to TRBJ1-1, with D possibly TRBD1 on 5 matching bases. The V gene's germline CDR1 is DFQATT and CDR2 SNEGSKA (reference sequence). The CDR3 runs to 12 residues.

This clonotype was observed at least ten times. CDR3 DNA sequence: TGTGCCAGCAGCCCTGGGCAGTCGATGAACACTGAAGCTTTCTTT. Its translation: CASSPGQSMNTEAFF. The chain is built from TRBV11-2 and TRBJ1-1; D not resolved. CDR3 length: 15 amino acids. V was clipped by 5 bases and J by 0 bases, with 13 bases between them. In germline, CDR1 is SGHAT, CDR2 FQNNGV.

The sample holds a few counts of this clonotype. The gene calls are TRBV2 and TRBJ1-1; 7 bases agree with TRBD1. CDR1 and CDR2 from the germline V gene are SNHLY and FYNNEI. The ends lost 2 bases at V and 10 bases at J; junction bases unmatched: 10. The CDR3 is made up of 14 amino acids. The CDR3 region has the DNA TGTGCCAGCAGTGAATCGGGTGACAGGGCTGCAGCTTTCTTT. Amino acids: CASSESGDRAAAFF.

This clonotype was seen repeatedly, ten times or more. The rearrangement links TRBV12-3 or TRBV12-4 to TRBJ2-7, with D possibly TRBD1 on 5 matching bases. V dropped 2 bases and J dropped 3 bases, with 8 bases sitting between them. The CDR3 loop spans 13 amino acids. CDR3 in DNA: TGTGCCAGCAGTTTACAGGGATTCTACGAGCAGTACTTC. Protein product: CASSLQGFYEQYF.

The table lists this clonotype with many counts. The chain recombines TRBV20-1 with TRBJ2-2, with D perhaps matching TRBD1 or TRBD2 (5 bases each). Germline V gene lookup returns CDR1 DFQATT and CDR2 SNEGSKA (reference sequence). V gave up 5 bases and J gave up 6 bases, with 28 bases separating them. The CDR3 extends over 18 amino acids. CDR3 protein: CSASGRDQKGLIAGELFF. The CDR3 nucleotides are TGCAGTGCTTCCGGTAGGGACCAAAAGGGCCTAATCGCCGGGGAGCTGTTTTTT.

There are many counts of this clonotype. This chain links TRBV28 with TRBJ2-7, with TRBD1 identical over 7 bases. Germline values: CDR1 MDHEN, CDR2 SYDVKM. V gave up 6 bases and J gave up 3 bases; unmatched junction bases: 8. CDR3 length: 14 amino acids. This CDR3 is CASRPRDRGYEQYF. The CDR3 DNA reads as TGTGCCAGCAGGCCCAGGGACAGAGGCTACGAGCAGTACTTC. The full variable domain, rest sourced from reference TRBV28 and TRBJ2-7, is DVKVTQSSRYLVKRTGEKVFLECVQDMDHENMFWYRQDPGLGLRLIYFSYDVKMKEKGDIPEGYSVSREKKERFSLILESASTNQTSMYLCASRPRDRGYEQYFGPGTRLTVT.

This clonotype was detected many times. V and J are TRBV29-1 and TRBJ1-1; TRBD1 aligns across 7 bases. The CDR3 covers 18 residues. Germline CDR1 reads SQVTM; CDR2 reads ANQGSEA. V dropped 2 bases and J dropped 2; count of bases not matched to a gene: 17. Here the CDR3 DNA reads TGCAGCGTTGAACCTACCCCCGCGACAGGGTTAGCCAACACTGAAGCTTTCTTT. Translation gives CSVEPTPATGLANTEAFF.

This clonotype is a singleton in its sample. The genes are TRBV6-1 and TRBJ1-2; the D is unclear. With 0 bases removed from V and 7 bases from J, the gap between germline ends came to 9 bases. This CDR3 comprises 13 residues. Germline lookup yields CDR1 MNHNS and CDR2 SASEGT. The DNA for the CDR3 is TGTGCCAGCAGTGAAGCAGGGTCTCGTGGCTACACCTTC. It codes for CASSEAGSRGYTF.

The sample holds many counts of this clonotype. The chain uses TRBV19 and TRBJ2-1; 9 nucleotides line up with TRBD2. Trimming at V came to 4 bases and at J to 0 bases, leaving 10 bases not matched to a gene. Germline CDR1 is LNHDA and CDR2 is SQIVND (reference sequence). CDR3 length: 18 residues. The CDR3 DNA follows: TGTGCCAGTAGTAGGCCGGGACTAGCCTTAATCTCCTACAATGAGCAGTTCTTC. Encoded protein: CASSRPGLALISYNEQFF.

This clonotype occurred many times. V usage is TRBV5-1 and J usage is TRBJ2-7; 8 bases align to TRBD1. V gave up 4 bases and J gave up 5 bases; unmatched junction bases: 5. CDR1 and CDR2 (germline): SGHRS, YFSETQ. This CDR3 has 13 residues. DNA for the CDR3: TGCGCCAGCAGCGGTGGACAGGGCCACGAGCAGTACTTC. Translation gives CASSGGQGHEQYF.

This clonotype has a count of ten or more. The chain joins TRBV19 to TRBJ1-2; 9 bases fit TRBD1. V dropped 0 bases and J dropped 7; count of bases not matched to a gene: 6. This CDR3 region has 15 residues. Germline assignment: CDR1 LNHDA and CDR2 SQIVND (reference sequence). The DNA for the CDR3 is TGTGCCAGTAGTATAGAATCGGGACAGGGAAGTGGCTACACCTTC. Translation: CASSIESGQGSGYTF.